Below, 21 T cell receptor beta chains from the same sample are listed, as sequenced in a study of vaccination effects on CD4 cells after COVID-19. Assay: immunoSEQ multiplex PCR; the TCRdb copy retains only in-frame clones and omits some. The data hold some 70,000 clones, with roughly four fifths observed a single time. Under the ViraFEST assay, PBMC were stimulated with viral peptide pools so that antigen-specific CD4+ T cells expanded. Sequencing was performed afterwards. After roughly eleven days in culture, the CD4+ T cells were isolated. Vaccination of participants consisted of two doses of either the BNT162b2 or mRNA-1273 vaccine. Their target antigens are unknown. Sequenced material: CD4+ T cells from PBMCs cultured with HCoV-229E spike peptides, taken after COVID-19 vaccination. Receptors originate from a human donor who received a COVID-19 vaccine.

The chain links TRBV18 to TRBJ2-1; D is unresolved. CDR3 size: 12 residues. Trimming stripped 3 bases from V and 8 bases from J, with 8 bases between. Per the germline V gene, CDR1 is KGHSH and CDR2 is LQKENI. In nucleotides, the CDR3 is TGTGCCAGCTCACCTAATAGGGATGAGCAGTTCTTC. Translating gives CASSPNRDEQFF.

The V call is TRBV6-5, the J call TRBJ1-2; D perhaps matches TRBD1 (6 bases). Trimming cost V 5 bases and J 8 bases, with 15 bases left between them. The CDR3 spans 13 residues. Germline V lookup: CDR1 MNHEY, CDR2 SVGAGI. CDR3 residues: CASSPKKGGGYTF. The CDR3 coding sequence is TGTGCCAGCAGTCCAAAAAAGGGGGGGGGCTACACCTTC.

The V and J genes are TRBV18 and TRBJ2-3; D assignment may be TRBD1 or TRBD2 (5 bases each). The CDR3 runs 16 residues. Trimming removed 2 bases at V and 2 bases at J, with 14 bases between. Per the germline V gene, CDR1 is KGHSH and CDR2 is LQKENI. The CDR3 reads CASSPNMGRTTDTQYF. As DNA, the CDR3 is TGTGCCAGCTCACCAAATATGGGACGGACCACAGATACGCAGTATTTT.

The chain combines TRBV20-1 with TRBJ1-4; D is ambiguous. Looked up from germline, CDR1 is DFQATT and CDR2 is SNEGSKA (reference sequence). The CDR3 contains 13 residues. Trimming left V 3 bases short and J 4 bases short, with 9 bases between. The DNA of the CDR3 is TGCAGTGCTAGTAGGAAGTTTAATGAAAAACTGTTTTTT. This translates into CSASRKFNEKLFF.

This clone was picked up one time. The chain combines TRBV5-1 with TRBJ1-6; unclear D gene. The V gene lost 0 bases and the J gene lost 6 bases, with 7 bases spanning the gap. Germline CDR1 is SGHRS and CDR2 is YFSETQ. The CDR3 is 14 amino acids. CDR3: CASSLETANSPLHF. In DNA form, the CDR3 reads TGCGCCAGCAGCTTGGAAACAGCTAATTCACCCCTCCACTTT.

The chain uses TRBV5-1 and TRBJ2-2, with 12 nucleotides matching TRBD1. This CDR3 contains 14 residues. The V gene end was trimmed by 4 bases and the J gene end by 9 bases; junction bases not matched to a gene: 4. In germline, CDR1 is SGHRS, CDR2 YFSETQ. This CDR3 is CASSPGQGAWELFF. The CDR3 DNA reads TGCGCCAGCAGCCCGGGACAGGGGGCGTGGGAGCTGTTTTTT.

The CDR3 protein is CASSHPGQQDTEAFF. The CDR3 region has the DNA TGTGCCAGCAGCCACCCGGGACAGCAAGACACTGAAGCTTTCTTT. The J gene is TRBJ1-1, the V gene TRBV3-1 (or the pseudogene TRBV3-2), with 7 bases that match TRBD1. The CDR3 consists of 15 residues. The trim removed 3 bases at V and 3 bases at J, leaving 7 bases unmatched. In germline, CDR1 is LGHDT, CDR2 YNNKEL (reference sequence).

This clone was seen just once. The DNA of the CDR3 is TGTGCCAGCAGCGTAGCAGGGGACGGGGATTCACCCCTCCACTTT. Translating it yields CASSVAGDGDSPLHF. This chain links TRBV9 with TRBJ1-6; maybe TRBD1 (6 bases). The germline V and J ends were trimmed by 0 bases and 8 bases, with 12 bases remaining between them. CDR3 length equals 15 residues. Germline V lookup: CDR1 SGDLS, CDR2 YYNGEE.

The genes are TRBV9 and TRBJ1-2; 9 nucleotides align to TRBD1. The CDR3 length is 13 residues. V gave up 1 base and J gave up 6 bases; unmatched junction bases: 1. In germline, CDR1 is SGDLS, CDR2 YYNGEE. The CDR3 DNA sequence: TGTGCCAGCAGCGTAAGGACAGGGGATGGCTACACCTTC. This encodes CASSVRTGDGYTF.

This chain links TRBV19 with TRBJ1-4, with unresolved D. The V end lost 3 bases, the J end lost 7 bases, and 6 bases lay between the germline ends. This CDR3 has 12 amino acids. CDR1 LNHDA and CDR2 SQIVND come from the germline V gene (reference sequence). The CDR3 here is CASSIIGEKLFF. CDR3 in DNA: TGTGCCAGTAGTATCATAGGTGAAAAACTGTTTTTT.

V and J are TRBV3-1 (or the pseudogene TRBV3-2) and TRBJ1-3; a weak D match, TRBD1 (5 bases). V lost 1 base to trimming and J lost 8 bases, with 6 bases between them. CDR1 is LGHDT, CDR2 YNNKEL, per germline (reference sequence). The CDR3 extends over 12 amino acids. CDR3 bases: TGTGCCAGCAGCCAAGGGGGGTACACCATATATTTT. Translated: CASSQGGYTIYF.

The chain links TRBV7-2 to TRBJ2-3; weak D call: TRBD1 (5 bases). The CDR3 contains 15 residues. V lost 2 bases, J lost 4 bases, and 13 bases lay in between. Germline CDR1 reads SGHTA; CDR2 reads FQGNSA. CDR3 residues: CASSLLGQGPDTQYF. The CDR3, as DNA: TGTGCCAGCAGCTTACTTGGGCAGGGCCCAGATACGCAGTATTTT. The full variable domain, in which reference TRBV7-2 and TRBJ2-3 provide the parts outside the CDR3, is GAGVSQSPSNKVTEKGKDVELRCDPISGHTALYWYRQSLGQGLEFLIYFQGNSAPDKSGLPSDRFSAERTGGSVSTLTIQRTQQEDSAVYLCASSLLGQGPDTQYFGPGTRLTVL.

The J gene is TRBJ1-2, the V gene TRBV2, with TRBD1 matching over 7 bases. The CDR3 covers 13 residues. Per the germline V gene, CDR1 is SNHLY and CDR2 is FYNNEI. Trimming took 9 bases from V and 6 from J; bases not matched to a gene: 10. DNA for the CDR3: TGTGCCAGGAGACAGGGAGGGGGGAATGGCTACACCTTC. Protein product: CARRQGGGNGYTF.

The rearrangement links TRBV30 to TRBJ1-1; D unclear. V dropped 2 bases and J dropped 5 bases, with 21 bases sitting between them. Germline assignment: CDR1 GTSNPN and CDR2 SVGIG (reference sequence). The CDR3 spans 16 residues. CDR3 DNA: TGTGCCTGGAGTAGAGTGTTCTGGAGGGAGGGAACTGAAGCTTTCTTT. This sequence encodes CAWSRVFWREGTEAFF.

V and J are TRBV19 and TRBJ1-6, with D uncertain. The CDR3 is 12 amino acids. The germline V gene has CDR1 LNHDA and CDR2 SQIVND (reference sequence). V shed 9 bases and J shed 9 bases, with 12 bases lying between them. The CDR3 nucleotides read TGTGCCAGCGGCTCAGGCACTTCACCCCTCCACTTT. This encodes CASGSGTSPLHF.

The chain is built from TRBV10-2 and TRBJ1-5, with TRBD1 matching 7 bases. V shed 2 bases, J shed 7 bases, and the junction held 8 bases outside the gene matches. Germline lookup yields CDR1 WSHSY and CDR2 SAAADI. This CDR3 region has 15 residues. This CDR3 is CASSETRQGSQPQHF. CDR3 DNA sequence: TGCGCCAGCAGTGAGACCCGACAGGGCAGCCAGCCCCAGCATTTT.

The chain employs TRBV7-7 and TRBJ2-1, with no clear D. Germline loops: CDR1 SSHAT, CDR2 FNYEAQ (reference sequence). The CDR3 loop spans 13 amino acids. V lost 2 bases to trimming and J lost 0 bases, with 2 bases between them. DNA of the CDR3: TGTGCCAGCAGCTTAACCTCCTACAATGAGCAGTTCTTC. It is translated as CASSLTSYNEQFF. The entire variable domain, with the rest obtained from reference TRBV7-7 and TRBJ2-1, is as follows: GAGVSQSPRYKVTKRGQDVTLRCDPISSHATLYWYQQALGQGPEFLTYFNYEAQPDKSGLPSDRFSAERPEGSISTLTIQRTEQRDSAMYRCASSLTSYNEQFFGPGTRLTVL.

CDR3 nucleotides: TGTGCCAGCAGCTTAGGAGTTTCCGAGCAGTACGTC. Translation gives CASSLGVSEQYV. This sequence joins TRBV7-9 and TRBJ2-7; D is ambiguous. The CDR3 sequence is 12 residues long. Germline values: CDR1 SEHNR, CDR2 FQNEAQ (reference sequence). V lost 1 base, J lost 6 bases, and 7 bases lay in between.

This clone was recorded only once. This chain joins TRBV5-8 and TRBJ1-2; D gene unclear. CDR3 length: 17 amino acids. V was clipped by 3 bases and J by 0 bases, with 18 bases between them. Germline values: CDR1 SGHTS, CDR2 YDEGEE. CDR3 amino acids: CASSSYLSSKANYGYTF. DNA of the CDR3: TGTGCCAGCAGCTCCTATCTATCGAGTAAAGCTAACTATGGCTACACCTTC.

The chain couples TRBV24-1 to TRBJ1-2, with no clear D. The V end was cut by 4 bases, the J end by 6 bases, with 14 bases between. Germline CDR1 and CDR2: KGHDR and SFDVKD. This CDR3 contains 14 residues. CDR3 in DNA: TGTGCCACCAGTGACGAGAATACTTGGAATGGCTACACCTTC. Its protein product is CATSDENTWNGYTF.

The table lists this clone with a count of one. The chain carries TRBV2 and TRBJ2-7, with 8 bases that match TRBD1. There are 15 residues in the CDR3. The germline V gene has CDR1 SNHLY and CDR2 FYNNEI. V lost 6 bases and J lost 3; bases outside the gene matches: 10. The CDR3 protein is CASRGDRGQNYEQYV. The CDR3 DNA reads as TGTGCCAGCAGAGGAGACAGGGGACAGAACTACGAGCAGTACGTC.